These 24 T cell receptor beta chains were sequenced from one sample in a study of response to subunit inactivated influenza vaccine. TCRdb used MiXCR to reprocess the RT-PCR reads, holding one entry per CDR3 protein. Of 550,000 to 600,000 distinct CDR3 sequences listed, approximately 12% are singletons. This specimen consisted of PBMCs from blood, obtained on the day of vaccination. The receptor source for this set is a man aged 50-59 years who received an inactivated influenza vaccine.

This clonotype appeared a few times. The chain is built from TRBV7-9 and TRBJ2-2; 7 nucleotides agree with TRBD1. With V trimmed by 3 bases and J by 6 bases, 7 bases remained unmatched. The CDR3 is made up of 15 amino acids. The germline gives CDR1 SEHNR, CDR2 FQNEAQ (reference sequence). CDR3 DNA: TGTGCCAGCAGCTTGGTGGGCAGGGGGTCCGGGGAGCTGTTTTTT. This sequence encodes CASSLVGRGSGELFF.

The gene calls are TRBV29-1 and TRBJ2-5; possible D gene TRBD2, 5 bases. V was trimmed by 4 bases and J by 7 bases, leaving 13 bases between them. Germline V CDR1 and CDR2: SQVTM, ANQGSEA. This CDR3 spans 12 amino acids. The CDR3 spells CSVAVVSGTQYF. CDR3 in DNA: TGCAGCGTTGCCGTGGTCAGCGGGACCCAGTACTTC.

The sample holds a few counts of this clonotype. The rearrangement joins TRBV7-2 to TRBJ2-2; D possibly matches TRBD1 or TRBD2 (6 bases each). The V end lost 0 bases, the J end lost 7 bases, and 15 bases lay between the germline ends. In germline, CDR1 is SGHTA, CDR2 FQGNSA. This CDR3 contains 16 residues. The CDR3 loop reads CASSLALRGANGELFF. In DNA form, the CDR3 reads TGTGCCAGCAGCTTAGCGCTAAGGGGGGCTAACGGGGAGCTGTTTTTT.

This clonotype was detected many times. The chain combines TRBV7-2 with TRBJ1-5; 9 bases align to TRBD1. The CDR3 is 16 amino acids. The germline CDR1 and CDR2 sequences are SGHTA and FQGNSA. V was clipped by 7 bases and J by 3 bases; unmatched bases: 10. The CDR3 protein is CASTLGTGWANQPQHF. Written as DNA, the CDR3 is TGTGCCAGCACCCTAGGGACAGGGTGGGCCAATCAGCCCCAGCATTTT.

There are many counts of this clonotype. The genes are TRBV4-1 and TRBJ1-2; D is perhaps TRBD1 (5 bases). Germline V gene data show CDR1 as MGHRA and CDR2 as YSYEKL. Trimming cost V 0 bases and J 0 bases, with 11 bases left between them. CDR3 length: 16 amino acids. In DNA form, the CDR3 reads TGCGCCAGCAGCCAAGACTTTCAGGGTTCTAACTATGGCTACACCTTC. This translates into CASSQDFQGSNYGYTF.

This clonotype was observed a few times. This rearrangement joins TRBV15 to TRBJ2-5; 9 bases are a match to TRBD1. The CDR3 totals 16 residues. Unmatched junction bases numbered 8, after V lost 0 bases and J lost 6 bases. The germline CDR1 and CDR2 sequences are LNHNV and YYDKDF (reference sequence). The CDR3 bases are TGTGCCACCAGCAGAGATCAAACAGGGGGCCCGAAGACCCAGTACTTC. Its translation: CATSRDQTGGPKTQYF.

This clonotype was seen a handful of times. The chain carries TRBV30 and TRBJ1-1; no definite D call. V dropped 4 bases and J dropped 1 base, with 10 bases sitting between them. The CDR3 is 13 residues long. Germline V gives CDR1 GTSNPN, CDR2 SVGIG (reference sequence). CDR3 DNA: TGTGCCTGGAACCGCGTGGGGAACACTGAAGCTTTCTTT. This gives the protein CAWNRVGNTEAFF.

The CDR3 loop reads CSAKKAGGSYNEQFF. The CDR3 DNA is TGCAGTGCAAAAAAAGCGGGAGGGTCCTACAATGAGCAGTTCTTC. The V and J genes are TRBV20-1 and TRBJ2-1; TRBD2 matches 10 bases. CDR1 is DFQATT and CDR2 is SNEGSKA in the germline V gene (reference sequence). The V segment lost 6 bases and the J segment 1 base; nucleotides outside the gene matches: 6. The CDR3 runs 15 residues.

This clonotype came up a few times. The chain couples TRBV7-2 to TRBJ1-2; unclear D gene. This CDR3 has 14 amino acids. Germline-derived CDR1 and CDR2 are SGHTA and FQGNSA. Deletions cut 4 bases from V and 10 bases from J, with 19 bases between. The CDR3 DNA is TGTGCCAGCAGCTCCCCCCGCTCTGGGCATCCCTACACCTTC. It yields the protein CASSSPRSGHPYTF.

This clonotype has a count of ten or more. The chain carries TRBV12-3 or TRBV12-4 and TRBJ2-5; tentative D call: TRBD2 (6 bases). Trimming removed 3 bases from V and 4 bases from J, with 12 bases in between. The CDR3 consists of 14 residues. The CDR3 sequence is CASSFYGTPETQYF. The CDR3 bases are TGTGCCAGCAGTTTCTACGGGACTCCAGAGACCCAGTACTTC.

Only a few counts were recorded for this clonotype. The genes are TRBV6-2 or TRBV6-3 and TRBJ2-7; D is unresolved. V was shortened by 4 bases and J by 3 bases, with 10 bases between the two germline ends. The CDR3 loop spans 13 amino acids. Germline V gene sequence: CDR1 MNHEY, CDR2 SVGEGT. The CDR3 loop is CASSSYKHYEQYF. CDR3 in DNA: TGTGCCAGCAGTTCGTACAAGCACTACGAGCAGTACTTC.

J is TRBJ2-7 and V is TRBV28, with 10 bases aligning to TRBD1. This CDR3 is 12 amino acids long. V trimming: 11 bases; J trimming: 2 bases; junction bases outside the gene matches: 3. Germline V gives CDR1 MDHEN, CDR2 SYDVKM. CDR3 DNA sequence: TGTGCCGGGGGACAGGGGACCTACGAGCAGTACTTC. It codes for CAGGQGTYEQYF. Combining the CDR3 with reference TRBV28 and TRBJ2-7 gives the whole variable domain DVKVTQSSRYLVKRTGEKVFLECVQDMDHENMFWYRQDPGLGLRLIYFSYDVKMKEKGDIPEGYSVSREKKERFSLILESASTNQTSMYLCAGGQGTYEQYFGPGTRLTVT.

V usage is TRBV10-3 and J usage is TRBJ2-7; D possibly corresponds to TRBD1 (7 bases). Germline V lookup: CDR1 ENHRY, CDR2 SYGVKD. The length of the CDR3 is 13 residues. Trimming stripped 6 bases from V and 1 base from J, with 10 bases between. The CDR3 coding sequence is TGTGCCATCAGGGGGGGACAGTCCTACGAGCAGTACTTC. This encodes CAIRGGQSYEQYF.

V usage is TRBV5-1 and J usage is TRBJ2-1, with TRBD2 matching over 10 bases. The CDR3 sequence is 14 residues long. The germline gives CDR1 SGHRS, CDR2 YFSETQ. Losses at the gene ends were 1 base for V and 7 bases for J; bases not matched to a gene: 2. The CDR3 spells CASSLSGGANEQFF. In nucleotides, the CDR3 is TGCGCCAGCAGCTTGAGCGGGGGGGCAAATGAGCAGTTCTTC.

This clonotype showed up many times. V and J are TRBV6-2 or TRBV6-3 and TRBJ2-7, with D uncertain. The CDR3 has 13 residues. V lost 4 bases and J lost 4, with 11 bases in between. Germline assignment: CDR1 MNHEY and CDR2 SVGEGT. The CDR3 DNA follows: TGTGCCAGCAGTTGGCTGACTGAATACGAGCAGTACTTC. It encodes CASSWLTEYEQYF.

This clonotype was observed many times. The chain uses TRBV12-3 or TRBV12-4 and TRBJ2-7; TRBD1 aligns across 8 bases. Germline trimming cut 3 bases from V and 5 bases from J; bases unmatched to any gene: 6. The CDR3 spans 14 residues. CDR3 residues: CASSFQGAAHEQYF. In DNA form, the CDR3 reads TGTGCCAGCAGTTTTCAGGGGGCGGCTCACGAGCAGTACTTC.

J is TRBJ2-3 and V is TRBV5-6; D may be TRBD1 or TRBD2 (6 bases each). This CDR3 has 13 residues. Deletions cut 5 bases from V and 2 bases from J, with 9 bases between. Per the germline V gene, CDR1 is SGHDT and CDR2 is YYEEEE. The CDR3 coding sequence is TGTGCCAGCAGGCCGGGGGCCACAGATACGCAGTATTTT. As protein: CASRPGATDTQYF.

The sample holds a few counts of this clonotype. This chain connects TRBV7-8 to TRBJ1-4, with D unclear. CDR1 SGHVS and CDR2 FQNEAQ come from the germline V gene. With 5 bases removed from V and 8 bases from J, the gap between germline ends came to 18 bases. The CDR3 consists of 15 residues. This chain's CDR3 is CASSISTGLGEKLFF. The CDR3 region has the DNA TGTGCCAGCAGCATAAGTACGGGCCTTGGCGAAAAACTGTTTTTT.

V and J are TRBV6-5 and TRBJ2-2; no clear D. V lost 4 bases to trimming and J lost 1 base, with 7 bases between them. The CDR3 has 14 amino acids. Germline V gene sequence: CDR1 MNHEY, CDR2 SVGAGI. CDR3 bases: TGTGCCAGCAGTTCACAGCAGAACACCGGGGAGCTGTTTTTT. Protein sequence: CASSSQQNTGELFF.

This clonotype appeared a few times. The chain joins TRBV4-3 to TRBJ2-1, with D tentatively TRBD2 (6 bases). CDR1 is LGHNA and CDR2 is YSLEER in the germline V gene. The CDR3 contains 18 residues. The V and J ends lost 0 bases and 8 bases respectively, with 23 bases between them. The CDR3 DNA follows: TGCGCCAGCAGCCAAGATCGGGGAACTGGGCGATGGGGGGATGAGCAGTTCTTC. It is translated as CASSQDRGTGRWGDEQFF.

The chain uses TRBV12-3 or TRBV12-4 and TRBJ2-5; 9 bases map to TRBD1. The CDR3 covers 14 residues. V gave up 4 bases and J gave up 9 bases; unmatched junction bases: 9. Here the CDR3 DNA reads TGTGCCAGCAGTTCAACCGGGACAGGGCGCCCCCAGTACTTC. It encodes CASSSTGTGRPQYF.

The J gene is TRBJ1-5, the V gene TRBV7-2; TRBD1 is a possible D gene (5 bases). The V end lost 5 bases, the J end lost 7 bases, and 9 bases lay between the germline ends. Germline V gene sequence: CDR1 SGHTA, CDR2 FQGNSA. This CDR3 comprises 12 residues. CDR3: CASSQGEQPQHF. Here the CDR3 DNA reads TGTGCCAGCAGCCAAGGGGAACAGCCCCAGCATTTT. The full variable domain, in which reference TRBV7-2 and TRBJ1-5 provide the parts outside the CDR3, is GAGVSQSPSNKVTEKGKDVELRCDPISGHTALYWYRQSLGQGLEFLIYFQGNSAPDKSGLPSDRFSAERTGGSVSTLTIQRTQQEDSAVYLCASSQGEQPQHFGDGTRLSIL.

In its sample, this clonotype was seen a few times. The chain is built from TRBV6-2 or TRBV6-3 and TRBJ1-4; no clear D gene. There are 16 residues in the CDR3. Trimming shortened V by 2 bases and J by 8 bases, and 18 bases separated the two germline ends. Germline V CDR1 and CDR2: MNHEY, SVGEGT. DNA of the CDR3: TGTGCCAGCAGTTACGGTCGTGGCTATGAAAAGGAAAAACTGTTTTTT. This translates into CASSYGRGYEKEKLFF.

This clonotype occurred many times. V gene TRBV5-1 combines with J gene TRBJ1-1; D gene uncertain. V lost 5 bases and J lost 3, with 17 bases in between. From germline, CDR1 is SGHRS and CDR2 YFSETQ. CDR3 length: 15 amino acids. The CDR3 spells CASSSASGGYTEAFF. CDR3 coding DNA: TGCGCCAGCAGTTCGGCTAGCGGTGGGTACACTGAAGCTTTCTTT.